This is a list of T cell receptor beta chains from one sample in a study of cytomegalovirus exposure and HLA in healthy donors. TCRdb's copy holds only in-frame clones and misses some; the assay was immunoSEQ multiplex PCR. The sample consists of 110,000 or so clones, 70% to 80% of them appearing once. The sequenced material came from PBMCs. The receptors were sampled from a woman between 40 and 50 years old in good health and CMV-seropositive. The conserved cysteine and the conserved F or W are not part of the CDR3 here. D genes are given only for firm matches.

v_call d_call cdr3_aa
TRBV2 NA ASSEVTGMWS
TRBV6-5 NA ASRGTSLH
TRBV30 TRBD1 AWTPLGQDQEAQY
TRBV9 TRBD1 ASSYGQGSYEQY
TRBV19 TRBD1 ASSIEGQAYGYT
TRBV15 NA ATSRDRGAVEKLF
TRBV19 TRBD1 ASSRTGDNQPQH
TRBV5-1 TRBD2 ASSLSTSGQETQY
TRBV7-2 TRBD2 ASSLGGGTSGFYEQY
TRBV29-1 TRBD1 SVEKTGANTGELF
TRBV6-5 TRBD1 ASSYRQTGGIEQY
TRBV7-2 NA ASSLSRNTGELF
TRBV6-6 NA ASSFGATNEKLF
TRBV28 TRBD2 ATFLAGATDTQY
TRBV18 NA ASSPGLGDTQY
TRBV7-8 NA ASSRLQGPNYGYT
TRBV7-2 TRBD1 ASSTQGAYGYT
TRBV5-1 NA ASSYRGGVREQF
TRBV9 NA ASSVDRTQETQY
TRBV30 NA AWSVLATGELF
TRBV7-9 NA ASSSNNGFSYEQY
TRBV5-6 TRBD1 ASSPGQGNSPLH
TRBV9 NA ASSGSQSTNEKLF
TRBV28 NA ASSLLEATAFYGYT
TRBV21-1 NA ASSKVAGTGIAGGPYEQY
TRBV6-6 TRBD1 ASSYSAGTGGEAF
TRBV7-9 TRBD1 SSSWGDRGDGYT
TRBV19 TRBD1 ASSSRTGRDEKLF
TRBV27 NA ASSLRGGWSSPLH
TRBV5-6 NA ASSLGQVTGKLF
TRBV7-7 NA ASSQGVDTEAF